Listed below are T cell receptor beta chains from one sample, sequenced in a study of radiation and T cells in renal cell carcinoma. Repertoires were generated with immunoSEQ multiplex PCR, while TCRdb's copy carries only in-frame clones and drops some. The repertoire holds 75,000 to 90,000 clones, with roughly nine tenths as singletons. The specimen was blood, collected from a patient whose treatment included radiotherapy and nephrectomy. The receptors were sampled from a woman between 70 and 85 years old with renal cell carcinoma. CDR3s include the opening cysteine and the closing phenylalanine or tryptophan. The order of the fields is D gene, V gene, J gene, CDR3 DNA, CDR3 protein. The D gene is left open where the match is weak.

D gene: TRBD1
V gene: TRBV29-1
J gene: TRBJ2-2
CDR3 DNA: TGCAGCGTTCGGGACAGCATGAACACCGGGGAGCTGTTTTTT
CDR3 protein: CSVRDSMNTGELFF

D gene: -
V gene: TRBV5-4
J gene: TRBJ1-3
CDR3 DNA: TGTGCCAGCAGCGTTAGGGGCTCTGGAAACACCATATATTTT
CDR3 protein: CASSVRGSGNTIYF

D gene: -
V gene: TRBV5-4
J gene: TRBJ1-1
CDR3 DNA: TGTGCCAGCAGTATGCAGGCACGTGAAGCTTTCTTT
CDR3 protein: CASSMQAREAFF

D gene: -
V gene: TRBV11-2
J gene: TRBJ1-1
CDR3 DNA: TGTGCCAGCAGCTCCCAAGGGGTCACTGAAGCTTTCTTT
CDR3 protein: CASSSQGVTEAFF

D gene: TRBD1
V gene: TRBV28
J gene: TRBJ1-2
CDR3 DNA: TGTGCCAGCAGTCGGGACAGGGAGGTTAGCTATGGCTACACCTTC
CDR3 protein: CASSRDREVSYGYTF

D gene: TRBD1
V gene: TRBV5-1
J gene: TRBJ1-2
CDR3 DNA: TGCGCCAGCAGCTTGATGACAGGGGCGGGTGGCTACACCTTC
CDR3 protein: CASSLMTGAGGYTF

D gene: -
V gene: TRBV28
J gene: TRBJ1-1
CDR3 DNA: TGTGCCAGCAAAGGGAACACTGAAGCTTTCTTT
CDR3 protein: CASKGNTEAFF

D gene: -
V gene: TRBV9
J gene: TRBJ1-2
CDR3 DNA: TGTGCCAGCAGCGGTGACGGTCTCTATGGCTACACCTTC
CDR3 protein: CASSGDGLYGYTF

D gene: -
V gene: TRBV30
J gene: TRBJ1-3
CDR3 DNA: TGTGCCTGGGGCAGGTTGAGCTCTGGAAACACCATATATTTT
CDR3 protein: CAWGRLSSGNTIYF

D gene: -
V gene: TRBV2
J gene: TRBJ2-3
CDR3 DNA: TGTGCCAGTCTACGGGAACCCACAGATACGCAGTATTTT
CDR3 protein: CASLREPTDTQYF

D gene: -
V gene: TRBV11-3
J gene: TRBJ1-1
CDR3 DNA: TGTGCCAGCACCCTCGGGGCTGAAGCTTTCTTT
CDR3 protein: CASTLGAEAFF